One sample yielded the 20 T cell receptor beta chains listed below, sequenced in a study of OX40 agonist ivuxolimab in advanced cancers. This table comes from immunoSEQ multiplex PCR, and its TCRdb copy is limited to in-frame clones, with some not included. Among over 100,000 clones listed, 85% to 95% were seen once. Sequenced here: CD4+ or CD8+ T cells sorted from blood, sampled in a trial of the OX40 agonist ivuxolimab. The receptors come from an adult with an advanced solid tumor such as melanoma, head and neck, liver or kidney cancer.

The genes are TRBV5-1 and TRBJ1-2, with 8 bases aligning to TRBD1. This CDR3 comprises 14 residues. Trimming cost V 1 base and J 6 bases; bases outside gene matches: 5. Germline CDR1 is SGHRS and CDR2 is YFSETQ. CDR3 in DNA: TGCGCCAGCAGCTTGCCAGGGGGCCGAAATGGCTACACCTTC. Translating it yields CASSLPGGRNGYTF. Together with reference TRBV5-1 and TRBJ1-2, the CDR3 gives the full variable domain: KAGVTQTPRYLIKTRGQQVTLSCSPISGHRSVSWYQQTPGQGLQFLFEYFSETQRNKGNFPGRFSGRQFSNSRSEMNVSTLELGDSALYLCASSLPGGRNGYTFGSGTRLTVV.

This rearrangement joins TRBV27 to TRBJ2-1; TRBD2 matches at 9 bases. V trimming: 2 bases; J trimming: 9 bases; junction bases outside the gene matches: 2. Germline CDR1 is MNHEY and CDR2 is SMNVEV (reference sequence). The CDR3 covers 13 residues. CDR3 sequence: CASSLVAGVEQFF. CDR3 coding DNA: TGTGCCAGCAGTTTAGTAGCGGGGGTTGAGCAGTTCTTC.

The rearrangement links TRBV9 to TRBJ2-3; TRBD2 matches at 16 bases. This CDR3 is 18 amino acids long. Germline CDR1 and CDR2: SGDLS and YYNGEE. The junction had 7 bases not matched to a gene; V was cut back by 3 bases and J by 3 bases. CDR3 sequence: CASSGGTSGRAGTDTQYF. The CDR3 nucleotides are TGTGCCAGCAGCGGCGGGACTAGCGGGAGGGCCGGGACAGATACGCAGTATTTT.

The V call is TRBV7-2, the J call TRBJ2-6; D may be TRBD1 (6 bases). The V gene lost 0 bases and the J gene lost 2 bases, with 8 bases spanning the gap. Per germline, CDR1 SGHTA and CDR2 FQGNSA. CDR3 size: 16 residues. The CDR3 sequence is CASSLAAGAGANVLTF. The CDR3 DNA sequence: TGTGCCAGCAGCTTAGCGGCAGGGGCTGGGGCCAACGTCCTGACTTTC.

The table lists this clone with a count of one. V is TRBV29-1 and J is TRBJ2-2; the match to TRBD2 covers 7 bases. Germline values: CDR1 SQVTM, CDR2 ANQGSEA. This CDR3 contains 18 residues. V gave up 0 bases and J gave up 2 bases; unmatched junction bases: 12. The CDR3 region is CSVEDGGVASGNTGELFF. CDR3 nucleotide sequence: TGCAGCGTTGAAGATGGTGGTGTGGCTAGCGGAAACACCGGGGAGCTGTTTTTT.

The V call is TRBV11-3, the J call TRBJ1-1; D call uncertain. Between the trimmed V and J ends, which lost 5 bases and 8 bases, there was a span of 15 bases. The CDR3 covers 13 residues. The V gene's germline CDR1 is SGHNT and CDR2 YENEEA. The CDR3 region is CASSHSPRREAFF. The CDR3, as DNA: TGTGCCAGCAGCCACTCCCCCCGACGGGAAGCTTTCTTT. Complete variable domain (other parts from reference TRBV11-3 and TRBJ1-1): EAGVVQSPRYKIIEKKQPVAFWCNPISGHNTLYWYLQNLGQGPELLIRYENEEAVDDSQLPKDRFSAERLKGVDSTLKIQPAELGDSAVYLCASSHSPRREAFFGQGTRLTVV.

The rearrangement links TRBV28 to TRBJ2-7; 11 bases fit TRBD2. V shed 5 bases and J 3 bases; nucleotides not matched to a gene: 6. CDR3 length: 15 amino acids. Germline assignment: CDR1 MDHEN and CDR2 SYDVKM. The CDR3 spells CASSIQTSGNYEQYF. CDR3 nucleotide sequence: TGTGCCAGCAGTATCCAGACTAGCGGGAACTACGAGCAGTACTTC. Variable domain in full (rest from reference TRBV28 and TRBJ2-7): DVKVTQSSRYLVKRTGEKVFLECVQDMDHENMFWYRQDPGLGLRLIYFSYDVKMKEKGDIPEGYSVSREKKERFSLILESASTNQTSMYLCASSIQTSGNYEQYFGPGTRLTVT.

This sequence joins TRBV5-4 and TRBJ2-3, with unresolved D. Germline assignment: CDR1 SGHNT and CDR2 YYREEE (reference sequence). The V end lost 3 bases, the J end lost 0 bases, and 8 bases lay between the germline ends. This CDR3 is built from 14 residues. The DNA of the CDR3 is TGTGCCAGCAGCTCGGAGATTAGCACAGATACGCAGTATTTT. This translates into CASSSEISTDTQYF.

J is TRBJ1-2 and V is TRBV29-1; D might be TRBD1 (5 bases). The CDR3 has 12 amino acids. CDR1 and CDR2 from the germline V gene are SQVTM and ANQGSEA. V lost 4 bases and J 2 bases, leaving 8 bases between the germline ends. CDR3 DNA sequence: TGCAGCGTTGCCCCAGGGAACTATGGCTACACCTTC. Protein: CSVAPGNYGYTF.

This clone appeared once. V is TRBV7-8 and J is TRBJ1-4; no clear D gene. CDR3 length equals 14 residues. V gave up 1 base and J gave up 4 bases, with 7 bases separating them. The germline CDR1 and CDR2 sequences are SGHVS and FQNEAQ. The CDR3 sequence: CASSLGGNNEKLFF. The CDR3 bases are TGTGCCAGCAGCTTAGGCGGAAATAATGAAAAACTGTTTTTT.

The chain couples TRBV5-1 to TRBJ1-1; D is perhaps TRBD1 (5 bases). Germline V lookup: CDR1 SGHRS, CDR2 YFSETQ. V was trimmed by 4 bases and J by 4 bases, leaving 8 bases between them. This CDR3 contains 12 residues. The CDR3 DNA is TGCGCCAGCAGCCCAGGGATCACTGAAGCTTTCTTT. Amino acid sequence: CASSPGITEAFF. Based on the CDR3 plus reference TRBV5-1 and TRBJ1-1, the full variable domain is KAGVTQTPRYLIKTRGQQVTLSCSPISGHRSVSWYQQTPGQGLQFLFEYFSETQRNKGNFPGRFSGRQFSNSRSEMNVSTLELGDSALYLCASSPGITEAFFGQGTRLTVV.

This chain connects TRBV18 to TRBJ1-5; D is ambiguous. This CDR3 spans 13 amino acids. Germline CDR1 and CDR2: KGHSH and LQKENI. V was cut by 2 bases and J by 6 bases, with 8 bases left in between. CDR3 protein: CASSPEGPQPQHF. Here the CDR3 DNA reads TGTGCCAGCTCACCAGAGGGCCCTCAGCCCCAGCATTTT.

This clone was observed a single time. The chain is built from TRBV18 and TRBJ2-1, with 13 bases lining up with TRBD2. Germline CDR1 is KGHSH and CDR2 is LQKENI. The CDR3 runs to 15 residues. Trimming at V came to 1 base and at J to 8 bases, leaving 2 bases not matched to a gene. CDR3 nucleotide sequence: TGTGCCAGCTCACCACAACTAGCGGGGGGGCATGAGCAGTTCTTC. This codes for CASSPQLAGGHEQFF.

This sequence joins TRBV5-6 and TRBJ1-1; D possibly corresponds to TRBD1 (5 bases). The length of the CDR3 is 14 residues. CDR1 is SGHDT and CDR2 is YYEEEE in the germline V gene. Trimming removed 1 base from V and 4 bases from J, with 11 bases in between. The CDR3 is CASSLTGGVTEAFF. The CDR3 DNA follows: TGTGCCAGCAGCTTGACGGGGGGAGTCACTGAAGCTTTCTTT.

This clone was counted between two and nine times. V and J are TRBV15 and TRBJ2-1, with 8 bases aligning to TRBD2. The CDR3 contains 13 residues. The J segment lost 10 bases and the V segment lost 3 bases, leaving 5 bases of the junction unmatched. CDR1 LNHNV and CDR2 YYDKDF come from the germline V gene (reference sequence). The CDR3 sequence is CATSRALAGEQFF. CDR3 nucleotides: TGTGCCACCAGCAGGGCGTTAGCGGGGGAGCAGTTCTTC. The whole variable domain, filled in from reference TRBV15 and TRBJ2-1, reads DAMVIQNPRYQVTQFGKPVTLSCSQTLNHNVMYWYQQKSSQAPKLLFHYYDKDFNNEADTPDNFQSRRPNTSFCFLDIRSPGLGDTAMYLCATSRALAGEQFFGPGTRLTVL.

The chain's CDR3 is CASRYRDSMYNEQFF. CDR3 nucleotides: TGCGCCAGCAGGTACCGGGACTCGATGTACAATGAGCAGTTCTTC. The rearrangement links TRBV5-1 to TRBJ2-1; maybe TRBD2 (6 bases). Germline CDR1 reads SGHRS; CDR2 reads YFSETQ. The V end was cut by 5 bases, the J end by 4 bases, with 16 bases between. The CDR3 consists of 15 residues.

This chain links TRBV5-1 with TRBJ2-3; D ambiguous. Trimming stripped 5 bases from V and 4 bases from J, with 14 bases between. CDR1 SGHRS and CDR2 YFSETQ come from the germline V gene. The CDR3 has 14 residues. CDR3 in amino acids: CASSSRPPPDTQYF. Written as DNA, the CDR3 is TGCGCCAGCAGTTCGCGTCCTCCTCCAGATACGCAGTATTTT.

CDR3 amino acids: CASSQGNGAGNIQYF. The CDR3 DNA sequence: TGCGCCAGCAGCCAAGGGAACGGGGCGGGAAACATTCAGTACTTC. This chain links TRBV4-3 with TRBJ2-4; D could derive from TRBD1 or TRBD2 (5 bases each). The CDR3 loop spans 15 amino acids. The germline CDR1 and CDR2 sequences are LGHNA and YSLEER. Trimming removed 1 base at V and 6 bases at J, with 13 bases between.

This sequence joins TRBV6-1 and TRBJ2-3; D ambiguous. The CDR3 has 15 amino acids. Between the trimmed V and J ends, which lost 4 bases and 4 bases, there was a span of 15 bases. The germline V gene encodes CDR1 MNHNS and CDR2 SASEGT. Written as DNA, the CDR3 is TGTGCCAGCAGTGGAGTTGGTGGCGCCGCAGATACGCAGTATTTT. The encoded protein is CASSGVGGAADTQYF.

V is TRBV5-6 and J is TRBJ2-7; 9 bases map to TRBD2. The junction had 8 bases not matched to a gene; V was cut back by 0 bases and J by 7 bases. This CDR3 region has 15 residues. Germline CDR1 SGHDT, CDR2 YYEEEE. The CDR3 nucleotides are TGTGCCAGCAGCTTGGCGCGGGGGGGGCTAATAGAGCAGTACTTC. This encodes CASSLARGGLIEQYF.